This T cell receptor beta chain was documented in a study of CD4 T cells in relation to SARS-CoV-2 and coronaviruses. CD4+ T cells from unexposed donors were obtained before the COVID-19 pandemic (2011-2018). CD4+ T cells were isolated from the cells after less than 13 days of culture. Generated by immunoSEQ multiplex PCR, the TCRdb table keeps only in-frame clones and is missing some. This sample has about 19,000 clones, with just over 75% found just once. Of note for this clone: What it binds is unknown.

V lost 4 bases and J 1 base, leaving 14 bases between the germline ends. In germline, CDR1 is SGHRS, CDR2 YFSETQ. The CDR3 runs to 15 residues. Study outcomes and limitations: Pre-pandemic and post-infection samples never came from the same donor.

The source of this sequence is a human donor in good health. This chain uses TRBV5-1 with TRBJ2-5; D assignment may be TRBD1 or TRBD2 (5 bases each). Sequenced material: CD4+ T cells from PBMCs, cultured in vitro. CDR3 nucleotide sequence: TGCGCCAGCAGCCCCACATGGGGGTTCCAAGAGACCCAGTACTTC. This codes for CASSPTWGFQETQYF.